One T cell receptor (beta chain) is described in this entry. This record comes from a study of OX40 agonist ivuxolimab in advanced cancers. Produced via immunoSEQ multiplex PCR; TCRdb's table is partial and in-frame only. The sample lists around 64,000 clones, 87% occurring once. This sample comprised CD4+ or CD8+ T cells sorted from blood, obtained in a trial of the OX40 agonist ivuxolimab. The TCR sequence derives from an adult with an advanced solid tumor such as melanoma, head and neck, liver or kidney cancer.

DNA for the CDR3: TGTGCCAGCAGTGTTAGCGGGGCCGGGGCCAACGTCCTGACTTTC. Translated, it gives CASSVSGAGANVLTF. J is TRBJ2-6 and V is TRBV28; TRBD2 matches 8 bases. V was pared by 5 bases and J by 4 bases, with 4 bases of the junction left unmatched. Germline loops: CDR1 MDHEN, CDR2 SYDVKM. CDR3 length: 15 amino acids.